This TCR beta chain was profiled in a study of blood T cell repertoires in COVID-19. About the research overall: There were acute and convalescent COVID-19 samples, and they came from the United States, Italy and Spain.

Original processing methods: Estimated nucleated cell counts came from reference gene primer amplification. Here immunoSEQ multiplex PCR was the method, and the copy in TCRdb shows in-frame clones only, minus some. That table is the source of V, J and clone size, and D and trimming were worked out from the DNA. Among 85,000 to 95,000 clones listed, 89% were seen once. The V and J ends lost 0 bases and 4 bases respectively, with 12 bases between them. The germline CDR1 and CDR2 sequences are MNHNS and SASEGT. The CDR3 contains 15 residues. This TCR derives from an elderly woman with active COVID-19. Sequencing was done on a sample of peripheral blood. V is TRBV6-1 and J is TRBJ1-2; TRBD1 might be the D (5 bases). In nucleotides, the CDR3 is TGTGCCAGCAGTGAAGCGCACGCGGGGGTCTATGGCTACACCTTC. It specifies CASSEAHAGVYGYTF.